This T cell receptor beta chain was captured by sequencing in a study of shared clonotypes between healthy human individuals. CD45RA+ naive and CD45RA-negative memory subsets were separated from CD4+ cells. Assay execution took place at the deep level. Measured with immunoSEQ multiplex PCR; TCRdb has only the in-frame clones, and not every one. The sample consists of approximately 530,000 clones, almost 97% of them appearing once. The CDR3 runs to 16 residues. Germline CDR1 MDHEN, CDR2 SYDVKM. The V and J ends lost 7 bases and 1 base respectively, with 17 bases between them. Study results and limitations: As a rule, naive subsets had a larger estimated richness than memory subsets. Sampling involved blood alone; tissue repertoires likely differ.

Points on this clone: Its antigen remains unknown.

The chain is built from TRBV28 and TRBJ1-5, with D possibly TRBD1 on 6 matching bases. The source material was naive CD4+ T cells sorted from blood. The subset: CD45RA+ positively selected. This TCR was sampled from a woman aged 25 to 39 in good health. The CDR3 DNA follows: TGTGCCAGCACCCAGCCCAAACAGGGCAGCAATCAGCCCCAGCATTTT. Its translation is CASTQPKQGSNQPQHF.